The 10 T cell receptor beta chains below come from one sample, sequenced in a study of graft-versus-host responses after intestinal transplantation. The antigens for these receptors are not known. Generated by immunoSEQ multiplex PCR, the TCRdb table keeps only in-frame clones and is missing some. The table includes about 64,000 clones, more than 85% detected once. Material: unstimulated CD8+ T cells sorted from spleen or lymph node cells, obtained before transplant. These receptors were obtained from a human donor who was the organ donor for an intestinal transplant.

The DNA of the CDR3 is TGTGCCAGCAGTTTAGGGGCGGGAGTACAAGATACGCAGTATTTT. Its protein product is CASSLGAGVQDTQYF. The chain recombines TRBV28 with TRBJ2-3; TRBD2 matches at 7 bases. Germline V gives CDR1 MDHEN, CDR2 SYDVKM. The CDR3 spans 15 residues. Germline trimming cut 2 bases from V and 5 bases from J; bases unmatched to any gene: 7.

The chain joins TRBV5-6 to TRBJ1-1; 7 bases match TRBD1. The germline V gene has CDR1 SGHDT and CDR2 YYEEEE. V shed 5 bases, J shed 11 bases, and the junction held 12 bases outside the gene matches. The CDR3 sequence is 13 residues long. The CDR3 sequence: CASRNAGTANAFF. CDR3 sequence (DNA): TGTGCCAGCAGGAATGCCGGGACAGCCAATGCTTTCTTT. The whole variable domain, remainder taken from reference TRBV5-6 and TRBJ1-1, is DAGVTQSPTHLIKTRGQQVTLRCSPKSGHDTVSWYQQALGQGPQFIFQYYEEEERQRGNFPDRFSGHQFPNYSSELNVNALLLGDSALYLCASRNAGTANAFFGQGTRLTVV.

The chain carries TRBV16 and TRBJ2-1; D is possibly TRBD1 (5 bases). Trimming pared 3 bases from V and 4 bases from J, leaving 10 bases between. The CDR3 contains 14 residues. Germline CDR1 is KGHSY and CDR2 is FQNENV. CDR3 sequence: CASSQWQGYNEQFF. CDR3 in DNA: TGTGCCAGCAGCCAGTGGCAGGGATACAATGAGCAGTTCTTC.

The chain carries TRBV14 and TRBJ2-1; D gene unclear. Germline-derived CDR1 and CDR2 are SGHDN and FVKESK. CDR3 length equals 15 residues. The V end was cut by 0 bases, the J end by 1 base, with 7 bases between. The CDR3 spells CASSQDGGSYNEQFF. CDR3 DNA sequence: TGTGCCAGCAGCCAAGATGGCGGATCCTACAATGAGCAGTTCTTC.

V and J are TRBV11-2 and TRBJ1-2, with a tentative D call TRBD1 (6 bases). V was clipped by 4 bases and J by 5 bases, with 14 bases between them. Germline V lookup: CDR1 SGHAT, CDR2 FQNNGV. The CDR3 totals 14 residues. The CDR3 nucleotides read TGTGCCAGCAGCTCCGGACAGAACCCTTATGGCTACACCTTC. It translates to CASSSGQNPYGYTF.

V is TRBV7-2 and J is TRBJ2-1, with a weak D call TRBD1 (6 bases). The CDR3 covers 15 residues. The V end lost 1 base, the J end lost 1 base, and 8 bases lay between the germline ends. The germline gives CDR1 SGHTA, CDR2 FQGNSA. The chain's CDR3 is CASSLEGQSYNEQFF. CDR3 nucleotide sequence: TGTGCCAGCAGCTTAGAAGGACAGTCCTACAATGAGCAGTTCTTC.

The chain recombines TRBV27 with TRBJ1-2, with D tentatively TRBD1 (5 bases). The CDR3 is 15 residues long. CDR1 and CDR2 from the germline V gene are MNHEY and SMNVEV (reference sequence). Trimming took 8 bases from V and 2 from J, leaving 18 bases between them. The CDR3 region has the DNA TGTGCCAGCGGCCGCGCCGCGGGGCTGAACTATGGCTACACCTTC. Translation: CASGRAAGLNYGYTF.

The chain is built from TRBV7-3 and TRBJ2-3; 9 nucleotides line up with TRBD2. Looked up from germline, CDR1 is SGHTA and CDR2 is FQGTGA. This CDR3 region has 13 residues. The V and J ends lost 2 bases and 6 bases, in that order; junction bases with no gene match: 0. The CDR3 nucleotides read TGTGCCAGCAGCTTAGCGGGAGGGGATACGCAGTATTTT. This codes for CASSLAGGDTQYF.

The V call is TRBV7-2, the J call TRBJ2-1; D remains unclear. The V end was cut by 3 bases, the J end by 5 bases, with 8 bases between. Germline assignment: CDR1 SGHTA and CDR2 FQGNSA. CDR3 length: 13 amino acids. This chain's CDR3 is CASSFTEDNEQFF. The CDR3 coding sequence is TGTGCCAGCAGCTTTACCGAGGACAATGAGCAGTTCTTC.

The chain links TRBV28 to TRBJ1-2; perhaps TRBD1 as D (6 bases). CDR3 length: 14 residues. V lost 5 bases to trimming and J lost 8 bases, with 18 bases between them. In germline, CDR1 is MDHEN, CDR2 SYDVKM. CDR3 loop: CASSPRDLGGGYTF. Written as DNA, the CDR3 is TGTGCCAGCAGTCCCCGAGACCTTGGGGGCGGCTACACCTTC.